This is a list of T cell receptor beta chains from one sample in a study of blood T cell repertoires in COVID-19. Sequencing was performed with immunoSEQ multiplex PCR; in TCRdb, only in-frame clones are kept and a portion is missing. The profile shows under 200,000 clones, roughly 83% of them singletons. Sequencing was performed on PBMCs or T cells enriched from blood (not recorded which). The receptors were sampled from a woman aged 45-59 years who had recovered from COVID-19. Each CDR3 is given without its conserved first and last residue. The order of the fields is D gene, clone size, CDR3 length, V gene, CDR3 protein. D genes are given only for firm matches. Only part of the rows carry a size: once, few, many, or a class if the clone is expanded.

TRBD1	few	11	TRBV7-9	ASSLRTGNGYT
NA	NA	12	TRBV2	ASSETGGDQPQH
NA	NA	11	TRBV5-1	ASTGWVNTEAF
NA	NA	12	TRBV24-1	ATAEGGGTDTQY
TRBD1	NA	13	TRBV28	ASSFGDRVSETQY
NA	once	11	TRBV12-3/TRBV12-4	ASSFFPGKPLH
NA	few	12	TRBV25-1	ASSFTGKLSPLH
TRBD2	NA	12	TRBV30	AWSVTAGGDTQY
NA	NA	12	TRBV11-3	ASSGGGGDQPQH
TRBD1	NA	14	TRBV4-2	ASSRPGTGGDYGYT
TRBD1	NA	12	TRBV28	ASRRQGAWEKLF
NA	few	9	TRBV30	AWSQEVKAF
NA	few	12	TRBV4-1	ASSQGQANTEAF
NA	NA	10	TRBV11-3	ASSLFSTEAF
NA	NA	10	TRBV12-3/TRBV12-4	ASSLNQGGYT